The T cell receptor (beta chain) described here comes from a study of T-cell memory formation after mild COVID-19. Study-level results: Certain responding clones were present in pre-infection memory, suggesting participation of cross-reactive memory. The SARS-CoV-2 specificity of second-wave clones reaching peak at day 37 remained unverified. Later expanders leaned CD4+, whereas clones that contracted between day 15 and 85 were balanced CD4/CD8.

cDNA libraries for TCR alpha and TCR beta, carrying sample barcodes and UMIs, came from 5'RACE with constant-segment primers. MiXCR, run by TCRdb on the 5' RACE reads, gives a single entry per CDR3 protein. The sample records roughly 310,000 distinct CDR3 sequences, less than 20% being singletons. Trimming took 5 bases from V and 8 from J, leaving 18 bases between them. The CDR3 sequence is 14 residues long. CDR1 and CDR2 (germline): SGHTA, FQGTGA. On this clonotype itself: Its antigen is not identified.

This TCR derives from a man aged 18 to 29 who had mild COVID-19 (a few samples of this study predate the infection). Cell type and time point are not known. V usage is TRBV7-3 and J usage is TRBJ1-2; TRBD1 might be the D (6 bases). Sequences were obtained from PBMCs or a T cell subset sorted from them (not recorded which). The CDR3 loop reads CASSQAGGARGYTF. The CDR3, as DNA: TGTGCCAGCAGCCAGGCGGGGGGCGCGCGGGGCTACACCTTC.